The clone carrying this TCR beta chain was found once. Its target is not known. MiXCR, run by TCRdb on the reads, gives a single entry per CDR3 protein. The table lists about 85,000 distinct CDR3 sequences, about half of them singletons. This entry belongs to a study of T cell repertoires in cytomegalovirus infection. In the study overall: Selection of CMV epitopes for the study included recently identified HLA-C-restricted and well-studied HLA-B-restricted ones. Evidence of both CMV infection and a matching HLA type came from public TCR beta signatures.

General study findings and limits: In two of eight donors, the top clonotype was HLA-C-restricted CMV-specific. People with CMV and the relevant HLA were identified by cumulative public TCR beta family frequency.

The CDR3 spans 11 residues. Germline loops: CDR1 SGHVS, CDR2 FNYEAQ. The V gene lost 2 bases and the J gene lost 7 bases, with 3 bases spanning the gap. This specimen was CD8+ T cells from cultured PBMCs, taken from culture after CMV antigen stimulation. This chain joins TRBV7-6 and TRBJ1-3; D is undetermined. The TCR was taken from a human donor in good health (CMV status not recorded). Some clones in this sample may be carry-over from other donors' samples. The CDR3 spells CASSLQNTIYF. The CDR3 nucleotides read TGTGCCAGCAGCTTACAGAACACCATATATTTT.